These 5 T cell receptor beta chains share one sample of origin, sequenced in a study of blood T cells in healthy people across ages. A second PCR of about 6 to 11 cycles used a sample-barcoded 5' primer and a J-beta primer mix. TCRdb ran MiXCR on the 5' RACE reads and lists one entry per CDR3 protein. The sample yields about 830,000 distinct CDR3 sequences, roughly 64% seen once. Sample: blood. These receptors originate from a man aged 25-45 years in good health.

In this sample, this clonotype turned up a few times. This chain connects TRBV4-3 to TRBJ2-7; D gene uncertain. The CDR3 runs to 15 residues. Germline loops: CDR1 LGHNA, CDR2 YSLEER. Trimming shortened V by 0 bases and J by 0 bases, and 9 bases separated the two germline ends. The CDR3 reads CASSQDASTSYEQYF. The DNA for the CDR3 is TGCGCCAGCAGCCAAGATGCTTCAACCTCCTACGAGCAGTACTTC.

This chain links TRBV7-2 with TRBJ2-2; no firm D call. This CDR3 region has 17 residues. In germline, CDR1 is SGHTA, CDR2 FQGNSA. V was clipped by 1 base and J by 7 bases, with 19 bases between them. The CDR3 sequence: CASSLVGQRFTGGELFF. The DNA for the CDR3 is TGTGCCAGCAGCTTAGTTGGGCAGAGATTCACTGGCGGGGAGCTGTTTTTT. The complete variable domain, with remaining parts taken from reference TRBV7-2 and TRBJ2-2, reads GAGVSQSPSNKVTEKGKDVELRCDPISGHTALYWYRQSLGQGLEFLIYFQGNSAPDKSGLPSDRFSAERTGGSVSTLTIQRTQQEDSAVYLCASSLVGQRFTGGELFFGEGSRLTVL.

The chain uses TRBV5-1 and TRBJ2-5, with D possibly matching TRBD1 (5 bases). This CDR3 has 15 amino acids. V was cut by 0 bases and J by 4 bases, with 13 bases left in between. The germline V gene encodes CDR1 SGHRS and CDR2 YFSETQ. CDR3 in amino acids: CASSLVTGALETQYF. The CDR3 region has the DNA TGCGCCAGCAGCTTGGTTACAGGAGCCCTAGAGACCCAGTACTTC. The variable domain in full, completed from reference TRBV5-1 and TRBJ2-5, reads KAGVTQTPRYLIKTRGQQVTLSCSPISGHRSVSWYQQTPGQGLQFLFEYFSETQRNKGNFPGRFSGRQFSNSRSEMNVSTLELGDSALYLCASSLVTGALETQYFGPGTRLLVL.

The chain has TRBV5-1 and TRBJ2-1; 9 bases match TRBD1. Losses at the gene ends were 1 base for V and 4 bases for J; bases not matched to a gene: 12. CDR1 and CDR2 (germline): SGHRS, YFSETQ. The length of the CDR3 is 18 residues. The CDR3 coding sequence is TGCGCCAGCAGCTTGAGGGGGGGACAGGGAAGATGGTACAATGAGCAGTTCTTC. This translates into CASSLRGGQGRWYNEQFF.

This clonotype was counted a few times. A much more abundant neighbour one base away suggests this may be a read error. V gene TRBV2 combines with J gene TRBJ2-5; perhaps D is TRBD1 or TRBD2 (5 bases each). Looked up from germline, CDR1 is SNHLY and CDR2 is FYNNEI. V was shortened by 1 base and J by 1 base, with 7 bases between the two germline ends. The CDR3 covers 14 residues. The CDR3 DNA reads TGTGCCAGCAGTGAAGGTGGGGGCCAAGAGACCCAGTACTTC. This codes for CASSEGGGQETQYF.